These 18 T cell receptor beta chains originate from one sample sequenced in a study of OX40 agonist ivuxolimab in advanced cancers. Generated by immunoSEQ multiplex PCR, the TCRdb table keeps only in-frame clones and is missing some. The sample gives 70,000 to 95,000 clones, roughly 88% of which show up once; about 0.8% is in the top ten. The sequencing used CD4+ or CD8+ T cells sorted from blood, collected in a trial of the OX40 agonist ivuxolimab. These receptors were collected from an adult with an advanced solid tumor such as melanoma, head and neck, liver or kidney cancer.

V gene TRBV5-1 combines with J gene TRBJ2-4; D might be TRBD1 or TRBD2, each matching 5 bases. This CDR3 has 14 residues. The ends were cut back, 2 bases at V and 0 bases at J, with 6 bases in the middle. Germline CDR1 SGHRS, CDR2 YFSETQ. The DNA of the CDR3 is TGCGCCAGCAGCTTTGGGACAGCCAAAAACATTCAGTACTTC. This sequence encodes CASSFGTAKNIQYF. The full variable domain, rest sourced from reference TRBV5-1 and TRBJ2-4, is KAGVTQTPRYLIKTRGQQVTLSCSPISGHRSVSWYQQTPGQGLQFLFEYFSETQRNKGNFPGRFSGRQFSNSRSEMNVSTLELGDSALYLCASSFGTAKNIQYFGAGTRLSVL.

The V gene is TRBV11-3, the J gene TRBJ2-5; 15 bases are shared with TRBD2. The ends lost 5 bases at V and 5 bases at J; junction bases unmatched: 6. The CDR3 contains 16 residues. CDR1 SGHNT and CDR2 YENEEA come from the germline V gene. CDR3 nucleotides: TGTGCCAGCAGCACGGGACTAGCGGGAGGTTTTGAGACCCAGTACTTC. Encoded protein: CASSTGLAGGFETQYF.

The chain combines TRBV5-1 with TRBJ2-1, with D uncertain. Germline V gives CDR1 SGHRS, CDR2 YFSETQ. This CDR3 is 14 amino acids long. The V gene lost 0 bases and the J gene lost 0 bases, with 4 bases spanning the gap. CDR3 region: CASSLGDSYNEQFF. Written as DNA, the CDR3 is TGCGCCAGCAGCTTGGGGGACTCCTACAATGAGCAGTTCTTC.

In its sample, this clone was seen once. The chain combines TRBV30 with TRBJ2-3, with 8 bases identical to TRBD1. Germline V gene sequence: CDR1 GTSNPN, CDR2 SVGIG (reference sequence). CDR3 length equals 13 residues. The ends lost 4 bases at V and 7 bases at J; junction bases unmatched: 7. In DNA, the CDR3 is TGTGCCTGGACTCTAAACAGGGGGAATACGCAGTATTTT. It is translated as CAWTLNRGNTQYF.

The genes are TRBV18 and TRBJ2-4; TRBD2 aligns across 9 bases. Per germline, CDR1 KGHSH and CDR2 LQKENI. The V segment lost 5 bases and the J segment 6 bases; nucleotides outside the gene matches: 5. CDR3 length: 14 residues. CDR3 bases: TGTGCCAGCTCAGCCGCGGGAGGGAGAAACATTCAGTACTTC. Translated, it gives CASSAAGGRNIQYF.

The gene calls are TRBV19 and TRBJ2-5; 7 nucleotides agree with TRBD1. The CDR3 runs 14 residues. The ends lost 5 bases at V and 5 bases at J; junction bases unmatched: 8. From germline, CDR1 is LNHDA and CDR2 SQIVND (reference sequence). The CDR3 nucleotides are TGTGCCAGTAGTCAATTCGACAGGGATGAGACCCAGTACTTC. Amino acid sequence: CASSQFDRDETQYF.

The table lists this clone with a count of one. V gene TRBV27 combines with J gene TRBJ1-4; D unresolved. Looked up from germline, CDR1 is MNHEY and CDR2 is SMNVEV (reference sequence). This CDR3 has 12 residues. The ends were cut back, 3 bases at V and 4 bases at J, with 3 bases in the middle. CDR3 in amino acids: CASSFYNEKLFF. DNA of the CDR3: TGTGCCAGCAGTTTCTATAATGAAAAACTGTTTTTT.

The V and J genes are TRBV4-3 and TRBJ2-5; 9 bases agree with TRBD1. After removal of 0 bases from V and 5 bases from J, the junction contained 4 bases not matched to a gene. The CDR3 runs to 15 residues. CDR1 and CDR2 (germline): LGHNA, YSLEER. In DNA form, the CDR3 reads TGCGCCAGCAGCCAAGACGGGACAGGGATGGAGACCCAGTACTTC. Translating gives CASSQDGTGMETQYF.

The chain uses TRBV5-6 and TRBJ2-1; D is perhaps TRBD2 (6 bases). The V gene lost 1 base and the J gene lost 4 bases, with 15 bases spanning the gap. The germline V gene has CDR1 SGHDT and CDR2 YYEEEE. This CDR3 comprises 16 residues. The CDR3 DNA is TGTGCCAGCAGCTTGCCGGGACTCGAACAATACAATGAGCAGTTCTTC. Its protein is CASSLPGLEQYNEQFF. Combining the CDR3 with reference TRBV5-6 and TRBJ2-1 gives the whole variable domain DAGVTQSPTHLIKTRGQQVTLRCSPKSGHDTVSWYQQALGQGPQFIFQYYEEEERQRGNFPDRFSGHQFPNYSSELNVNALLLGDSALYLCASSLPGLEQYNEQFFGPGTRLTVL.

This chain links TRBV7-2 with TRBJ2-1, with TRBD2 matching over 15 bases. CDR3 length equals 19 residues. From germline, CDR1 is SGHTA and CDR2 FQGNSA. The junction had 13 bases not matched to a gene; V was cut back by 3 bases and J by 7 bases. The CDR3 DNA follows: TGTGCCAGCAGCTTTAGGACTAGCGGGAGGGCCTGGGGTTGGAATGAGCAGTTCTTC. Translation: CASSFRTSGRAWGWNEQFF.

The CDR3 region is CASSLGPKGSGDTQYF. In DNA form, the CDR3 reads TGTGCCAGCAGCTTAGGCCCCAAGGGCTCCGGAGATACGCAGTATTTT. The chain combines TRBV7-3 with TRBJ2-3, with D hard to call. Germline CDR1 reads SGHTA; CDR2 reads FQGTGA. The V end lost 2 bases, the J end lost 5 bases, and 17 bases lay between the germline ends. This CDR3 comprises 16 residues.

This chain connects TRBV6-5 to TRBJ2-3; the D is unclear. The V end was cut by 6 bases, the J end by 2 bases, with 15 bases between. Germline loops: CDR1 MNHEY, CDR2 SVGAGI. This CDR3 comprises 15 residues. CDR3 sequence (DNA): TGTGCCAGCAGGTTGAGTGGGCAGAACACAGATACGCAGTATTTT. Translated, it gives CASRLSGQNTDTQYF.

The chain couples TRBV28 to TRBJ2-2; maybe TRBD1 (5 bases). Germline loops: CDR1 MDHEN, CDR2 SYDVKM. The CDR3 has 15 amino acids. V was clipped by 3 bases and J by 2 bases, with 10 bases between them. The CDR3 sequence is CASSLRTPNTGELFF. The CDR3 DNA reads TGTGCCAGCAGTTTGAGGACACCCAACACCGGGGAGCTGTTTTTT.

The rearrangement joins TRBV10-3 to TRBJ1-1; D not resolved. Trimming took 10 bases from V and 3 from J, leaving 12 bases between them. CDR1 and CDR2 (germline): ENHRY, SYGVKD. CDR3 length equals 12 residues. This CDR3 is CATAEGDTEAFF. The CDR3 nucleotides are TGTGCCACGGCCGAAGGTGACACTGAAGCTTTCTTT.

The V call is TRBV5-1, the J call TRBJ1-1; possible D gene TRBD1, 5 bases. CDR3 length: 14 residues. V lost 4 bases and J lost 0, with 10 bases in between. From germline, CDR1 is SGHRS and CDR2 YFSETQ. In DNA, the CDR3 is TGCGCCAGCAGCCCAGGGACCCTGAACACTGAAGCTTTCTTT. Its protein product is CASSPGTLNTEAFF.

CDR3 protein: CASQPAGLDNEQFF. The CDR3 DNA reads as TGTGCCAGCCAACCTGCGGGATTAGACAATGAGCAGTTCTTC. The V call is TRBV28, the J call TRBJ2-1, with D possibly being TRBD2 (6 bases). Germline CDR1 and CDR2: MDHEN and SYDVKM. Trimming left V 8 bases short and J 5 bases short, with 16 bases between. This CDR3 spans 14 amino acids. The complete variable domain, with remaining parts taken from reference TRBV28 and TRBJ2-1, reads DVKVTQSSRYLVKRTGEKVFLECVQDMDHENMFWYRQDPGLGLRLIYFSYDVKMKEKGDIPEGYSVSREKKERFSLILESASTNQTSMYLCASQPAGLDNEQFFGPGTRLTVL.

V usage is TRBV18 and J usage is TRBJ2-7, with D uncertain. Germline CDR1 reads KGHSH; CDR2 reads LQKENI. V lost 3 bases, J lost 0 bases, and 9 bases lay in between. The CDR3 extends over 14 amino acids. The CDR3 DNA follows: TGTGCCAGCTCACCGGCTAGGGACTCCTACGAGCAGTACTTC. It is translated as CASSPARDSYEQYF.

This chain uses TRBV5-8 with TRBJ2-7, with 10 bases matching TRBD1. Germline trimming cut 2 bases from V and 4 bases from J; bases unmatched to any gene: 12. The CDR3 contains 17 residues. Germline loops: CDR1 SGHTS, CDR2 YDEGEE. In DNA, the CDR3 is TGTGCCAGCAGCTTCTGGACAGGGGGTAGGTTCTCGTACGAGCAGTACTTC. Translating gives CASSFWTGGRFSYEQYF.